A selection of T cell receptor beta chains follows, all from one sample in a study of blood T cells in healthy people across ages. From the 5' RACE reads, TCRdb called clonotypes with MiXCR, one entry per CDR3 protein. This sample has 550,000 to 650,000 distinct CDR3 sequences; roughly a quarter occur once, and the top ten carry 3% to 4.5%. The same sample was also studied in work on T cells of mothers and their children.

Sequenced: blood. The receptor set was obtained from a boy between 2 and 15 years old in good health. CDR3s leave out the opening cysteine and the closing phenylalanine or tryptophan.

CDR3 length: 14
V gene: TRBV7-9
CDR3 protein: ASSLRRESSYNEQF

CDR3 length: 11
V gene: TRBV12-3/TRBV12-4
CDR3 protein: ASSLEALHEQY

CDR3 length: 13
V gene: TRBV3-1
CDR3 protein: ASSQDQGVQETQY

CDR3 length: 13
V gene: TRBV5-1
CDR3 protein: ASSLADSGANVLT

CDR3 length: 14
V gene: TRBV4-3
CDR3 protein: ASSPGGSANTGELF

CDR3 length: 11
V gene: TRBV10-3
CDR3 protein: AISGLDNTEAF

CDR3 length: 11
V gene: TRBV5-1
CDR3 protein: ASSSTKRETQY

CDR3 length: 12
V gene: TRBV12-3/TRBV12-4
CDR3 protein: ASSARDGYYEQY

CDR3 length: 13
V gene: TRBV14
CDR3 protein: ASSQDPRGTDTQY

CDR3 length: 13
V gene: TRBV3-1
CDR3 protein: ASSQDLNSNQPQH

CDR3 length: 14
V gene: TRBV5-1
CDR3 protein: ASSKGRGGGPDTQY

CDR3 length: 14
V gene: TRBV5-1
CDR3 protein: ASSLPESYSGNTIY

CDR3 length: 10
V gene: TRBV7-6
CDR3 protein: ASSLLADEQF

CDR3 length: 11
V gene: TRBV11-2
CDR3 protein: ASSFDLGDEQY

CDR3 length: 11
V gene: TRBV12-3/TRBV12-4
CDR3 protein: ASSLAGGYTIY

CDR3 length: 11
V gene: TRBV20-1
CDR3 protein: SARVEGTYGYT

CDR3 length: 10
V gene: TRBV3-1
CDR3 protein: ASSPRQGAPY

CDR3 length: 15
V gene: TRBV29-1
CDR3 protein: SVRAGLSGLFSYEQY